Listed below are T cell receptor beta chains from one sample, sequenced in a study of memory CD4+ T cells and cytomegalovirus serostatus. Profiling relied on immunoSEQ multiplex PCR, and the TCRdb table lists in-frame clones only, not all of them. The sample lists approximately 40,000 clones, more than 60% occurring once. Sample: memory CD4+ T cells from blood. The receptors here all came from an adult in good health and CMV-seronegative. The CDR3 runs from the conserved cysteine through the conserved F or W. Fields, in order: D gene, V gene, CDR3 length, J gene, clone size, CDR3 protein, CDR3 DNA. D genes are given only for firm matches. Only part of the rows carry a size: once, few, many, or a class if the clone is expanded.

.	TRBV7-8	14	TRBJ1-5	.	CASSLEGWNQPQHF	TGTGCCAGCAGCTTAGAGGGTTGGAATCAGCCCCAGCATTTT
.	TRBV9	15	TRBJ2-2	.	CASSRALRNTGELFF	TGTGCCAGCAGCCGGGCTCTCCGAAACACCGGGGAGCTGTTTTTT
.	TRBV5-1	14	TRBJ1-4	.	CASSSVTGDEKLFF	TGCGCCAGCAGCTCGGTGACCGGTGATGAAAAACTGTTTTTT
.	TRBV18	13	TRBJ1-1	.	CASSPRSPTEAFF	TGTGCCAGCTCACCCCGGTCCCCCACTGAAGCTTTCTTT
.	TRBV7-6	16	TRBJ2-1	once	CASSSTISQGRNEQFF	TGTGCCAGCAGCTCAACCATTTCCCAGGGGCGCAATGAGCAGTTCTTC
.	TRBV7-6	16	TRBJ1-5	.	CASSLLSGKGNQPQHF	TGTGCCAGCAGCTTACTTTCAGGGAAGGGCAATCAGCCCCAGCATTTT
.	TRBV6-6	13	TRBJ1-1	.	CASSRLTNTEAFF	TGTGCCAGCAGTCGACTGACCAACACTGAAGCTTTCTTT
.	TRBV28	14	TRBJ1-5	.	CASMWGNSNQPQHF	TGTGCCAGCATGTGGGGAAATAGCAATCAGCCCCAGCATTTT
.	TRBV28	11	TRBJ2-7	.	CASRTLYEQYF	TGTGCCAGCAGGACCCTCTACGAGCAGTACTTC
.	TRBV5-1	13	TRBJ2-3	.	CASRGKVEDTQYF	TGCGCCAGCAGGGGTAAGGTAGAGGATACGCAGTATTTT
.	TRBV7-9	14	TRBJ2-1	few	CASSLQQSVNEQFF	TGTGCCAGCAGCTTACAACAGTCAGTTAATGAGCAGTTCTTC
.	TRBV5-1	15	TRBJ2-3	.	CASSLVGFHTDTQYF	TGCGCCAGCAGCTTGGTGGGGTTCCACACAGATACGCAGTATTTT
.	TRBV15	14	TRBJ1-2	.	CATSRPGTSHGYTF	TGTGCCACCAGCAGACCCGGGACTTCGCATGGCTACACCTTC
.	TRBV11-2	13	TRBJ1-1	.	CASSSVRGTEAFF	TGTGCCAGCAGCTCAGTCAGGGGCACTGAAGCTTTCTTT
TRBD1	TRBV4-2	16	TRBJ1-2	.	CASSQGRTGSGYGYTF	TGTGCCAGCAGCCAAGGCCGGACAGGGTCCGGTTATGGCTACACCTTC
TRBD1	TRBV25-1	16	TRBJ2-7	once	CASSDRGQGSFPRQYF	TGTGCCAGCAGTGATAGGGGACAGGGGTCTTTTCCCAGGCAGTACTTC
TRBD1	TRBV2	11	TRBJ1-2	few	CADDRGYGYTF	TGTGCCGACGACAGGGGATATGGCTACACCTTC
.	TRBV2	14	TRBJ1-3	.	CASGVLRSGNTIYF	TGTGCCAGCGGGGTCCTTCGCTCTGGAAACACCATATATTTT
.	TRBV6-1	15	TRBJ1-4	once	CASSGWTVDNEKLFF	TGTGCCAGCAGTGGCTGGACAGTAGATAATGAAAAACTGTTTTTT
.	TRBV7-2	13	TRBJ1-2	.	CASSLSSFQAYTF	TGTGCCAGCAGCTTATCGAGCTTTCAAGCCTACACCTTC
TRBD2	TRBV6-1	16	TRBJ2-3	.	CASSETSGSRADTQYF	TGTGCCAGCAGTGAAACTAGCGGGAGTAGGGCAGATACGCAGTATTTT
TRBD2	TRBV27	12	TRBJ2-4	.	CASSRGGHIQYF	TGTGCCAGCAGCCGCGGGGGGCACATTCAGTACTTC
TRBD1	TRBV5-1	16	TRBJ1-3	.	CASSLAGGQGGNTIYF	TGCGCCAGCAGCTTGGCCGGAGGACAGGGTGGAAACACCATATATTTT
TRBD1	TRBV11-2	17	TRBJ2-2	.	CASSYSWTGGRTGELFF	TGTGCCAGCAGCTACTCCTGGACAGGGGGCAGGACCGGGGAGCTGTTTTTT
TRBD1	TRBV6-6	15	TRBJ1-1	.	CASRPTTGASTEAFF	TGTGCCAGCAGACCAACCACAGGGGCGAGCACTGAAGCTTTCTTT
TRBD1	TRBV6-1	14	TRBJ1-5	.	CASSEGTGRQPQHF	TGTGCCAGCAGTGAGGGGACAGGGCGTCAGCCCCAGCATTTT
TRBD1	TRBV7-8	14	TRBJ1-6	.	CASRLPGGFSPLHF	TGTGCCAGCAGGTTGCCAGGGGGCTTTTCACCCCTCCACTTT
TRBD1	TRBV18	15	TRBJ2-7	.	CASSPQRGQGYEQYF	TGTGCCAGCTCACCACAAAGAGGACAGGGCTACGAGCAGTACTTC
.	TRBV2	15	TRBJ1-1	.	CASSVTGNGNTEAFF	TGTGCCAGCAGTGTTACAGGGAATGGGAACACTGAAGCTTTCTTT
.	TRBV7-6	16	TRBJ2-4	.	CASSLGPLVAKNIQYF	TGTGCCAGCAGCTTGGGACCCCTAGTAGCCAAAAACATTCAGTACTTC
TRBD1	TRBV9	15	TRBJ1-6	.	CASSAETGGISPLHF	TGTGCCAGCAGCGCCGAGACAGGGGGCATTTCACCCCTCCACTTT
TRBD1	TRBV29-1	16	TRBJ2-5	.	CSTRGRYGEVGETQYF	TGCAGCACCAGGGGGCGTTATGGGGAAGTAGGGGAGACCCAGTACTTC
TRBD1	TRBV6-1	15	TRBJ2-3	.	CASIAGQGAADTQYF	TGTGCCAGCATTGCTGGACAGGGTGCGGCAGATACGCAGTATTTT
.	TRBV6-1	17	TRBJ2-7	few	CASSENFRGPSSYEQYF	TGTGCCAGCAGTGAAAACTTCCGGGGTCCTAGCTCCTACGAGCAGTACTTC
.	TRBV18	15	TRBJ2-1	once	CASSLQGPRGNEQFF	TGTGCCAGCTCATTACAGGGACCCAGGGGCAATGAGCAGTTCTTC
.	TRBV9	15	TRBJ2-1	.	CASSQGWGDYNEQFF	TGTGCCAGCAGCCAGGGGTGGGGGGACTACAATGAGCAGTTCTTC
TRBD1	TRBV11-1	13	TRBJ1-1	few	CASRRTGEAEAFF	TGTGCCAGCAGGCGGACAGGGGAGGCTGAAGCTTTCTTT
.	TRBV11-2	12	TRBJ2-7	.	CASSVRSYEQYF	TGTGCCAGCAGTGTACGTTCCTACGAGCAGTACTTC
.	TRBV7-2	15	TRBJ2-7	.	CASSFSGYSSYEQYF	TGTGCCAGCAGCTTCAGCGGGTACAGCTCCTACGAGCAGTACTTC
TRBD1	TRBV6-1	19	TRBJ1-2	.	CASSEVYTGLDRGGRGYTF	TGTGCCAGCAGTGAAGTGTATACCGGTCTGGACAGGGGTGGACGTGGCTACACCTTC
TRBD1	TRBV27	16	TRBJ2-1	.	CASNPIRGQGPNEQFF	TGTGCCAGCAATCCTATCCGAGGACAGGGTCCCAATGAGCAGTTCTTC
TRBD1	TRBV5-1	15	TRBJ2-1	.	CASSFEGQGGNEQFF	TGCGCCAGCAGCTTCGAGGGACAGGGAGGCAATGAGCAGTTCTTC
.	TRBV11-2	15	TRBJ2-3	.	CASSLDFGGIDTQYF	TGTGCCAGCAGCTTAGATTTTGGAGGGATAGATACGCAGTATTTT
.	TRBV4-2	13	TRBJ2-3	.	CASSLPDRRTQYF	TGTGCCAGCAGCCTACCCGACAGGAGGACGCAGTATTTT
.	TRBV29-1	12	TRBJ1-3	.	CSVSGSGNTIYF	TGCAGCGTTTCGGGCTCTGGAAACACCATATATTTT
.	TRBV6-5	13	TRBJ1-1	.	CASRVKAPTEAFF	TGTGCCAGCAGGGTTAAGGCCCCCACTGAAGCTTTCTTT
.	TRBV9	12	TRBJ1-1	once	CASSDLRGEAFF	TGTGCCAGCAGCGACCTGAGGGGTGAAGCTTTCTTT
.	TRBV4-2	14	TRBJ1-5	once	CASSQDLQYQSQHF	TGTGCCAGCAGCCAAGATTTGCAGTATCAGTCCCAGCATTTT
.	TRBV9	13	TRBJ1-2	once	CASSVVSGVGYTF	TGTGCCAGCAGCGTAGTATCGGGGGTCGGCTACACCTTC